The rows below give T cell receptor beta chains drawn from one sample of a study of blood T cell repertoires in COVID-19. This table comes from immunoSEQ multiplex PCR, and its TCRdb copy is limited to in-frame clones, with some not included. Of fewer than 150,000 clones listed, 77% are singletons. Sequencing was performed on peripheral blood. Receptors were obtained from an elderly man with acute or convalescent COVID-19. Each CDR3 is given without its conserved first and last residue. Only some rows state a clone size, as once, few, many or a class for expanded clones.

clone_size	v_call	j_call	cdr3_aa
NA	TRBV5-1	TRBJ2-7	ASSSIPGQGSYEQY
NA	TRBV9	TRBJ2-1	ASSGSGNSYNEQF
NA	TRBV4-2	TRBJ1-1	ASSQDRTTLEAF
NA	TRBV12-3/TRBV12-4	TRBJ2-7	ASSFRRGKQY
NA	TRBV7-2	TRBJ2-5	ASSLTQGIQETQY
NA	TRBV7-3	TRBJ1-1	ASSFQAGNTEAF
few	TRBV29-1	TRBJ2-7	SGLTGSYEQY
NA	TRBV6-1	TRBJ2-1	ASSVAGGLRI
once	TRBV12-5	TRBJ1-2	ASGKGQVYGYT
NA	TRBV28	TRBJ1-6	ASSSGPPNSPLH
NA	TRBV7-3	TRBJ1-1	ASSIDRNTEAF
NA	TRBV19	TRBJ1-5	ASSLTGRNQPQH
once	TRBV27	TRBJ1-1	ASSRQMNTEAF
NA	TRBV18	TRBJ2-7	ASSTGWDREVHEQY
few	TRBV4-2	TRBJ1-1	ASSQSTGATEAF
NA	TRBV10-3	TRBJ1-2	AISEWGGVNGYT
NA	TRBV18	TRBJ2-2	ASSPRQGDTGELF
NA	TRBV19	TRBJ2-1	ASSGTGAYNEQF
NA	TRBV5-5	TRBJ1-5	ASSLTGISNQPQH
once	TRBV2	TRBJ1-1	ASAVGGRTEAF
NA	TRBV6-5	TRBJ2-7	ASSYWDNAYEQY
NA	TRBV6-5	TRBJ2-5	ASSQRGQETQY
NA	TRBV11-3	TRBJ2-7	ASSPGTSDEQY
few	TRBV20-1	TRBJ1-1	SASSIRDRRSFFEAF
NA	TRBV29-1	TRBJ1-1	SAQNTEAF
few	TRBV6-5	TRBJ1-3	ASQTGGTGNTIY
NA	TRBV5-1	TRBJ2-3	ASSLVSGDPTDTQY
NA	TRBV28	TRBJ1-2	ASYWTGGYGYT
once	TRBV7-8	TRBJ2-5	ASSSLAIGRGAKETQY
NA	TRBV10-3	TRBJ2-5	AISESTSTQETQY
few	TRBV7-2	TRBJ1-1	ASSLLGAATEAF
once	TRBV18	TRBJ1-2	ASSPTTGDYGYT
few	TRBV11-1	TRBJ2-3	ASSLIAGGTDTQY
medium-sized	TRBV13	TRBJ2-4	ASNFIGTLAKNIQY
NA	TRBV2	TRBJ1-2	ASSVGTGDGYT
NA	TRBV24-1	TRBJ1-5	ATSEGRWCNQPQH
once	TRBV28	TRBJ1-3	ASTLTKGAIY
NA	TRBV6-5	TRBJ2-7	ASRKHDSSDEQY
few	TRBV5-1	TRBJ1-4	ASSLGFQGAWEKLF
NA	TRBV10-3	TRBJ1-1	AISESASRTEAF